This entry lists 22 T cell receptor beta chains sequenced from one sample in a study of blood T cells in healthy people across ages (dated by TCRdb to between 2015 and 2017). The protocol used for the library was 5' RACE. Sequencing took place on an Illumina HiSeq 2500. A second PCR of roughly 7 to 11 cycles was performed with a sample-barcoded 5' primer and a J-beta primer mix. TCRdb passed the public sequencing reads through fastp at Q25 and MiXCR, retaining productive beta sequences. Every CDR3 protein is listed once, alongside the most common genes and DNA of its rows. A total of 750,000 to 850,000 distinct CDR3 sequences appear in this sample, around 25% of them only once. The ten top clones hold around 3.6% of the sample. These same data were also listed under a study on T cells of mothers and their children.

Specimen: blood. All receptors derive from a boy younger than 18 in good health.

J is TRBJ2-6 and V is TRBV15; D is unclear. V lost 0 bases to trimming and J lost 2 bases, with 8 bases between them. The CDR3 is made up of 16 amino acids. CDR1 and CDR2 (germline): LNHNV, YYDKDF (reference sequence). CDR3 region: CATSRDEATGANVLTF. The CDR3 DNA is TGTGCCACCAGCAGAGATGAGGCGACTGGGGCCAACGTCCTGACTTTC.

There are a few counts of this clonotype. The rearrangement uses TRBV29-1 and TRBJ1-4; D unresolved. V lost 1 base and J 8 bases, leaving 5 bases between the germline ends. The CDR3 sequence is 11 residues long. Germline CDR1 is SQVTM and CDR2 is ANQGSEA. CDR3 amino acids: CSVEGGEKLFF. Here the CDR3 DNA reads TGCAGCGTTGAAGGTGGGGAAAAACTGTTTTTT.

This clonotype was found a few times. The chain joins TRBV12-3 or TRBV12-4 to TRBJ2-3, with 7 positions matching TRBD1. This CDR3 region has 14 residues. With V trimmed by 3 bases and J by 6 bases, 6 bases remained unmatched. CDR3 in DNA: TGTGCCAGCAGTTTTTTGACAGGGTGGGATACGCAGTATTTT. Its protein is CASSFLTGWDTQYF.

This clonotype turned up a few times. The CDR3 loop is CSAGDRASYNEQFF. Written as DNA, the CDR3 is TGCAGTGCAGGGGACAGGGCATCCTACAATGAGCAGTTCTTC. This chain joins TRBV29-1 and TRBJ2-1; 9 nucleotides line up with TRBD1. Germline loops: CDR1 SQVTM, CDR2 ANQGSEA. The CDR3 loop spans 14 amino acids.

This chain links TRBV28 with TRBJ2-4, with 7 bases matching TRBD2. V trimming: 3 bases; J trimming: 1 base; junction bases outside the gene matches: 9. The CDR3 sequence is 17 residues long. Germline CDR1 reads MDHEN; CDR2 reads SYDVKM. The CDR3 DNA is TGTGCCAGCAGTTTTCCCTCGGCGGGGGAGGCCAAAAACATTCAGTACTTC. It specifies CASSFPSAGEAKNIQYF.

The chain uses TRBV24-1 and TRBJ2-3; 9 nucleotides line up with TRBD1. The CDR3 has 18 residues. Germline V CDR1 and CDR2: KGHDR, SFDVKD. V trimming: 0 bases; J trimming: 0 bases; junction bases outside the gene matches: 6. This CDR3 is CATSDLGQGTYSTDTQYF. In DNA form, the CDR3 reads TGTGCCACCAGTGATTTGGGACAGGGGACCTATAGCACAGATACGCAGTATTTT.

There are a few counts of this clonotype. This chain connects TRBV28 to TRBJ2-7; D not certain. This CDR3 comprises 17 residues. The V and J ends lost 4 bases and 3 bases respectively, with 22 bases between them. The V gene's germline CDR1 is MDHEN and CDR2 SYDVKM. The CDR3 region is CASSSLDGSLRFYEQYF. DNA for the CDR3: TGTGCCAGCAGTTCCCTTGATGGTAGTTTACGGTTCTACGAGCAGTACTTC. The whole variable domain, remainder taken from reference TRBV28 and TRBJ2-7, is DVKVTQSSRYLVKRTGEKVFLECVQDMDHENMFWYRQDPGLGLRLIYFSYDVKMKEKGDIPEGYSVSREKKERFSLILESASTNQTSMYLCASSSLDGSLRFYEQYFGPGTRLTVT.

The chain employs TRBV7-2 and TRBJ2-5; perhaps TRBD2 as D (6 bases). Looked up from germline, CDR1 is SGHTA and CDR2 is FQGNSA. The V end lost 2 bases, the J end lost 1 base, and 14 bases lay between the germline ends. The CDR3 spans 16 residues. CDR3 nucleotides: TGTGCCAGCAGCTTACAGGCGGGGCTCCTCCAAGAGACCCAGTACTTC. Translating it yields CASSLQAGLLQETQYF.

This chain links TRBV6-5 with TRBJ2-1; tentatively, D is TRBD1 (6 bases). CDR3 length: 13 residues. Trimming took off 6 bases at V and 9 bases at J, with 15 bases between the two ends. Germline V gene sequence: CDR1 MNHEY, CDR2 SVGAGI. DNA for the CDR3: TGTGCCAGCAGCCCCGTGGGGGCAGGTGAGCAGTTCTTC. It specifies CASSPVGAGEQFF.

The V and J genes are TRBV10-3 and TRBJ2-5, with 7 nucleotides matching TRBD2. The J call is uncertain, as TRBJ2-1 better fits the DNA end. Germline CDR1 and CDR2: ENHRY and SYGVKD. This CDR3 is 13 amino acids long. The CDR3 spells CAITRTRSNEQFF. The CDR3 nucleotides read TGTGCCATCACCCGGACTAGAAGCAATGAGCAGTTCTTC.

The genes are TRBV6-2 or TRBV6-3 and TRBJ2-5; TRBD2 matches at 7 bases. The CDR3 totals 15 residues. Trimming took 7 bases from V and 0 from J; bases not matched to a gene: 8. Germline CDR1 is MNHEY and CDR2 is SVGEGT. CDR3 nucleotide sequence: TGTGCCAGCAAAACCTTGCGGGGGTACCAAGAGACCCAGTACTTC. This gives the protein CASKTLRGYQETQYF.

The CDR3: CASSPSGGLYEQYF. CDR3 bases: TGTGCCAGCAGCCCATCCGGGGGACTCTACGAGCAGTACTTC. This chain uses TRBV3-1 with TRBJ2-7; the D gene is possibly TRBD2 (6 bases). This CDR3 has 14 residues. From germline, CDR1 is LGHDT and CDR2 YNNKEL (reference sequence). The V gene lost 4 bases and the J gene lost 3 bases, with 13 bases spanning the gap.

This chain uses TRBV9 with TRBJ2-3, with TRBD2 matching 14 bases. The junction had 3 bases not matched to a gene; V was cut back by 3 bases and J by 0 bases. The germline CDR1 and CDR2 sequences are SGDLS and YYNGEE. The CDR3 loop spans 17 amino acids. This CDR3 is CASSAGTSGGSTDTQYF. DNA of the CDR3: TGTGCCAGCAGCGCAGGGACTAGCGGGGGAAGCACAGATACGCAGTATTTT. Variable domain in full (rest from reference TRBV9 and TRBJ2-3): DSGVTQTPKHLITATGQRVTLRCSPRSGDLSVYWYQQSLDQGLQFLIQYYNGEERAKGNILERFSAQQFPDLHSELNLSSLELGDSALYFCASSAGTSGGSTDTQYFGPGTRLTVL.

This clonotype was counted between two and nine times. A much larger clone differs from this one at a single base, so this may be a read error. The chain has TRBV3-1 and TRBJ1-2; D is unresolved. Germline CDR1 and CDR2: LGHDT and YNNKEL (reference sequence). V lost 3 bases and J lost 7, with 18 bases in between. The CDR3 totals 15 residues. CDR3 nucleotides: TGTGCCAGCAGCCAGGGCAGACGGACCTTATTTGGCTACACCTTC. Its translation is CASSQGRRTLFGYTF.

This clonotype was recorded a few times. This rearrangement joins TRBV28 to TRBJ1-1, with TRBD1 identical over 7 bases. Germline CDR1 reads MDHEN; CDR2 reads SYDVKM. V dropped 8 bases and J dropped 6; count of bases not matched to a gene: 9. CDR3 length equals 13 residues. This CDR3 is CASGRTGRAEAFF. The CDR3, as DNA: TGTGCCAGCGGGAGGACAGGACGGGCTGAAGCTTTCTTT.

CDR3 sequence: CASSLGLQARSTNEKLFF. The DNA for the CDR3 is TGCGCCAGCAGCTTGGGACTCCAGGCCCGCTCAACTAATGAAAAACTGTTTTTT. The chain has TRBV5-1 and TRBJ1-4, with D unresolved. Germline lookup yields CDR1 SGHRS and CDR2 YFSETQ. The CDR3 runs 18 residues. Trimming shortened V by 0 bases and J by 0 bases, and 15 bases separated the two germline ends. The full variable domain, in which reference TRBV5-1 and TRBJ1-4 provide the parts outside the CDR3, is KAGVTQTPRYLIKTRGQQVTLSCSPISGHRSVSWYQQTPGQGLQFLFEYFSETQRNKGNFPGRFSGRQFSNSRSEMNVSTLELGDSALYLCASSLGLQARSTNEKLFFGSGTQLSVL.

The sample holds a few counts of this clonotype. Sequence at one end of the junction differs from germline and may be a read error. The J gene is TRBJ2-3, the V gene TRBV18, with D tentatively TRBD1 (5 bases). The V gene's germline CDR1 is KGHSH and CDR2 LQKENI. CDR3 length: 18 amino acids. CDR3 coding DNA: TGTGCCAGCTCACCACCAGACGTCGCAGCCCGGACCACAGGTACGCAGTATTTT. The encoded protein is CASSPPDVAARTTGTQYF.

This rearrangement joins TRBV12-3 or TRBV12-4 to TRBJ2-1; weak D call: TRBD1 (6 bases). CDR3 length: 14 residues. V lost 0 bases and J lost 8, with 11 bases in between. CDR3 region: CASSLAPQGYEQFF. The CDR3 nucleotides read TGTGCCAGCAGTTTAGCGCCACAGGGCTATGAGCAGTTCTTC.

This chain uses TRBV28 with TRBJ2-2, with unresolved D. V dropped 6 bases and J dropped 5 bases, with 19 bases sitting between them. Germline CDR1 and CDR2: MDHEN and SYDVKM. CDR3 length: 16 amino acids. The CDR3 DNA is TGTGCCAGCAGCCCCCACACCGGCGTGTGGACCGGGGAGCTGTTTTTT. It yields the protein CASSPHTGVWTGELFF.

To note about this clonotype: A junction end diverges from the germline sequence, so it may reflect a read error. The genes are TRBV12-3 or TRBV12-4 and TRBJ1-4; D is ambiguous. This CDR3 is built from 12 residues. This CDR3 reads CAGSPTGEKLFF. CDR3 nucleotide sequence: TGTGCCGGCAGTCCAACGGGTGAAAAACTGTTTTTT.

This chain joins TRBV7-2 and TRBJ1-2; D not certain. V was pared by 1 base and J by 4 bases, with 7 bases between. Germline V lookup: CDR1 SGHTA, CDR2 FQGNSA. The CDR3 loop spans 13 amino acids. DNA for the CDR3: TGTGCCAGCAGCTTAGATGTCAGCTATGGCTACACCTTC. This gives the protein CASSLDVSYGYTF.

This clonotype was counted at least ten times. CDR3 in amino acids: CASSLGGSRYEQYF. In DNA form, the CDR3 reads TGCGCCAGCAGCTTAGGCGGGAGTAGATACGAGCAGTACTTC. The chain recombines TRBV5-1 with TRBJ2-7, with 7 bases that match TRBD2. The CDR3 is 14 residues long. The germline CDR1 and CDR2 sequences are SGHRS and YFSETQ. Trimming cost V 2 bases and J 4 bases; bases outside gene matches: 6.